This TCR beta chain originates from a study of blood T cell repertoires in COVID-19. About the research overall: Collection of acute and convalescent COVID-19 samples took place in the United States, Italy and Spain. PBMCs, B-cell-depleted T cells, or T cells were the source of the cDNA or gDNA that made up the material.

Generated by immunoSEQ multiplex PCR, the TCRdb table keeps only in-frame clones and is missing some. In the table there are 400,000 or so clones, 70% to 90% of which are singletons. CDR1 and CDR2 from the germline V gene are PRHDT and FYEKMQ (reference sequence). This CDR3 is 14 amino acids long. V was trimmed by 3 bases and J by 7 bases, leaving 12 bases between them. The source is a woman in her forties with acute COVID-19. This rearrangement joins TRBV13 to TRBJ2-2, with D possibly being TRBD1 (5 bases). The sample comprised PBMCs or T cells enriched from blood (not recorded which). The CDR3 protein is CASSLRQGDGELFF. The CDR3 DNA follows: TGTGCCAGCAGCTTGAGGCAGGGCGACGGGGAGCTGTTTTTT.